This T cell receptor beta chain was retrieved from a study of long-term antiretroviral therapy in people with HIV. PBMC samples from each donor numbered at least one pre-ART and at least two post-ART. In each sample, about 0.95-10 million cryopreserved PBMC were present before DNA extraction. In germline, CDR1 is SGHRS, CDR2 YFSETQ. The CDR3 has 16 amino acids. The trim removed 4 bases at V and 2 bases at J, leaving 9 bases unmatched. Of note for this clone: Its specificity is not known.

The study, taken as a whole, reports: HIV repertoires spanned tighter CDR3 length ranges than controls did. Repertoire composition at all time points was dominated by clones that had expanded before ART.

An immunoSEQ assay, version v3.0, was performed at survey level. Assay used: immunoSEQ multiplex PCR; TCRdb lists only in-frame clones, some missing. The sample includes approximately 24,000 clones, around 79% of them seen just once. The gene calls are TRBV5-1 and TRBJ1-1; 9 bases fit TRBD1. This receptor was taken from a woman in her 30s with HIV. The input for sequencing was unsorted PBMCs, taken 1.1 years before starting antiretroviral therapy. In DNA form, the CDR3 reads TGCGCCAGCAGCCCCCAGGGACAGGGCGATAACACTGAAGCTTTCTTT. Translated, it gives CASSPQGQGDNTEAFF.